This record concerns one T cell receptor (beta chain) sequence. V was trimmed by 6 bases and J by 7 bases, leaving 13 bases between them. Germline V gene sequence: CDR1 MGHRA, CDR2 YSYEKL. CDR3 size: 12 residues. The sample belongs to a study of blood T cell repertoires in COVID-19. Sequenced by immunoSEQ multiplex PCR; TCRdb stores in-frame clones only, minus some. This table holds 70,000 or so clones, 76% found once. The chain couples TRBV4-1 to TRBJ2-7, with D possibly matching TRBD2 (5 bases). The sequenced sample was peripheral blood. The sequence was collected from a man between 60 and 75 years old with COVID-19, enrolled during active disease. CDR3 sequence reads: CASSAATGEQYF. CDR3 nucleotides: TGCGCCAGCAGTGCGGCTACGGGGGAGCAGTACTTC.